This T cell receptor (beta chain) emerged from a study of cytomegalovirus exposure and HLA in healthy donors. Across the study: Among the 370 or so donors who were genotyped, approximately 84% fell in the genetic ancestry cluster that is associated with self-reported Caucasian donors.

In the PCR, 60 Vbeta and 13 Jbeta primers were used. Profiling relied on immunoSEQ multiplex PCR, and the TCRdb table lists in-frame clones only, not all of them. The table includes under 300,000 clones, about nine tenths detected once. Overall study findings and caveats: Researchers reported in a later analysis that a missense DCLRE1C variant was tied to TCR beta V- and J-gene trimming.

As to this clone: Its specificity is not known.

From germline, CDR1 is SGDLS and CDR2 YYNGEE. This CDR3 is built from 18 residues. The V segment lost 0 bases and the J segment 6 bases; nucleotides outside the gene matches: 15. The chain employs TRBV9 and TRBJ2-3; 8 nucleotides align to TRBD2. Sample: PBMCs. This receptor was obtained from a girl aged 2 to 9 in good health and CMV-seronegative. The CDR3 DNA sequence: TGTGCCAGCAGCGTAGAGGGAGCCGGTCGGGGGGGCCTTGATACGCAGTATTTT. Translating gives CASSVEGAGRGGLDTQYF.